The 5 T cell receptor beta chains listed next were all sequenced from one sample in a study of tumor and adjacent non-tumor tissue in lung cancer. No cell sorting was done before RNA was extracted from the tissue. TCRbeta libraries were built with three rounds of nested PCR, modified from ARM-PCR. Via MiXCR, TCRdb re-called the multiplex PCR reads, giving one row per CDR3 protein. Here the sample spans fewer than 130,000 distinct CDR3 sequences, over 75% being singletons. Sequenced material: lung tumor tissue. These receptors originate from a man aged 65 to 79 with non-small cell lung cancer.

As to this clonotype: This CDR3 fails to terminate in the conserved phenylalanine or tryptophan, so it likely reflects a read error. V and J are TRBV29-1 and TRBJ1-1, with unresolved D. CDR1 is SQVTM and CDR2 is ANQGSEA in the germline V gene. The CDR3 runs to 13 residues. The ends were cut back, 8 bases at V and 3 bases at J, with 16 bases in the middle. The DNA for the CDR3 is TGCAGCATTGGAGGGCAAGGGTACACTGAAGCTTTCTAT. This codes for CSIGGQGYTEAFY.

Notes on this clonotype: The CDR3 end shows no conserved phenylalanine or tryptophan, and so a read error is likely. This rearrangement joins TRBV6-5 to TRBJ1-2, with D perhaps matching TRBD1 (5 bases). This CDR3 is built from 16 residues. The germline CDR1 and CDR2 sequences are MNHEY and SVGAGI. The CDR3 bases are TGTGCCAGCAGTTATTCGCCGGGACCTCTAAACTGTGGCTACACCGTC. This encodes CASSYSPGPLNCGYTV.

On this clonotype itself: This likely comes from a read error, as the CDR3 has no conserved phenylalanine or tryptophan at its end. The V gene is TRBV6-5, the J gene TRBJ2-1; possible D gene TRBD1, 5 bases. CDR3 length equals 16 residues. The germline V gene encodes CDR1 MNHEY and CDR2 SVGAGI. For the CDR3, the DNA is TGTACCAGCAGTTACGGTGTAGGGGATTACTACAATGAGCAGTTCTCC. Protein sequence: CTSSYGVGDYYNEQFS.

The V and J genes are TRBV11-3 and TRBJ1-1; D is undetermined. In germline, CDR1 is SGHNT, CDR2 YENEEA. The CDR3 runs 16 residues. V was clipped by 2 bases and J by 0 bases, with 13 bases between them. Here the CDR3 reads CASSLIIGVMNTEAFF. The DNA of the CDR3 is TGTGCCAGCAGCTTAATTATTGGGGTTATGAACACTGAAGCTTTCTTT.

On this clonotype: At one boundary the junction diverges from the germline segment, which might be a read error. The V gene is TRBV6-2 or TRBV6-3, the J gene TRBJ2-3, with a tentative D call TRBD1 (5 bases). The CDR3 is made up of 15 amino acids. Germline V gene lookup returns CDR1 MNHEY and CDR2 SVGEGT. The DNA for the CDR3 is TGTGCCAGCTGTTACCGGGCCCCACTGACAGTTACGCAGTATTTT. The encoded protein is CASCYRAPLTVTQYF.